The present TCR beta chain was sequenced within a study of OX40 agonist ivuxolimab in advanced cancers. This table comes from immunoSEQ multiplex PCR, and its TCRdb copy is limited to in-frame clones, with some not included. The table has tens of thousands of clones, 90% to 95% seen once. The CDR3 consists of 17 residues. Germline V gene lookup returns CDR1 MGHRA and CDR2 YSYEKL. Trimming removed 1 base from V and 4 bases from J; junction bases left unmatched: 9. The chain has TRBV4-1 and TRBJ2-1; TRBD2 aligns across 8 bases. This receptor was taken from an adult with an advanced solid tumor such as melanoma, head and neck, liver or kidney cancer. The sequencing used CD4+ or CD8+ T cells sorted from blood, collected in a trial of the OX40 agonist ivuxolimab. CDR3 nucleotides: TGCGCCAGCAGCCAAGTGACGGGAGGGGTCCCATACAATGAGCAGTTCTTC. Translation: CASSQVTGGVPYNEQFF.